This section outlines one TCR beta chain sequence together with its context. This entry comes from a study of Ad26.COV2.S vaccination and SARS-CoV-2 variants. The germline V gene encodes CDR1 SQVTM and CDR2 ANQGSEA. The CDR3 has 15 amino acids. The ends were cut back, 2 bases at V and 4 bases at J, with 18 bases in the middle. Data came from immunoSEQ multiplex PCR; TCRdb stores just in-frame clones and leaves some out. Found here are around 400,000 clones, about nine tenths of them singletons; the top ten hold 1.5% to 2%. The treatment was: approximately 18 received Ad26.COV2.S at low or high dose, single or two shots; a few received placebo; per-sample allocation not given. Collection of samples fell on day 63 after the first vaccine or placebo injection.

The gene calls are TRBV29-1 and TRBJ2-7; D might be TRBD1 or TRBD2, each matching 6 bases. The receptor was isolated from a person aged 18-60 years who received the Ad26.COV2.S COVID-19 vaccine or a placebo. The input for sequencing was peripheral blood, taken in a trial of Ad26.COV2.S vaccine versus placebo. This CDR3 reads CSVERANRGRYEQYF. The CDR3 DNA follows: TGCAGCGTTGAACGGGCTAACCGGGGGCGGTACGAGCAGTACTTC.